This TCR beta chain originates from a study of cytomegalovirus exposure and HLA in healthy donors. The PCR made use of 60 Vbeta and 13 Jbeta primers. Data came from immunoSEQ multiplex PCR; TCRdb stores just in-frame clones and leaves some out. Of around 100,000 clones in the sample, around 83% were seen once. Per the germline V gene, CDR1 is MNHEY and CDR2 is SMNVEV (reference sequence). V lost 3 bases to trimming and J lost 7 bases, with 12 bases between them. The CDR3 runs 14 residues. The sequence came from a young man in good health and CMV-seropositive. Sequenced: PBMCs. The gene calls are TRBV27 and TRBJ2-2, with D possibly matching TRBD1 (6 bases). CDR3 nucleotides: TGTGCCAGCAGTTTCAAACAGGGACGCGGGGAGCTGTTTTTT. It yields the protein CASSFKQGRGELFF.